The source of this T cell receptor beta chain is a study of spatial heterogeneity in lung cancer. CDR1 is LGHNA and CDR2 is YSLEER in the germline V gene. The J segment lost 7 bases and the V segment lost 4 bases, leaving 7 bases of the junction unmatched. This CDR3 contains 15 residues. Documented time point: sample taken at primary tumor resection. TCRs were sequenced from unsorted whole RNA of tumor, nontumor lung or PBMC. Untreated early-stage non-small cell lung cancer patients, 65 to 90 in total, were the donors. TCRdb re-analysed the 5' RACE reads in MiXCR, keeping a single row per CDR3 protein. The sample yields around 10,000 distinct CDR3 sequences, over 3% seen once. In regard to this clonotype: Being off target in a library aimed at alpha chains, this beta chain has a size of little meaning.

This chain uses TRBV4-3 with TRBJ2-3; TRBD2 matches at 11 bases. Sequenced material: PBMCs, taken at surgery. This receptor was obtained from a female donor with early-stage non-small cell lung cancer. The CDR3: CASSPTSGTPNTQYF. The CDR3 DNA sequence: TGCGCCAGCAGCCCGACTAGCGGGACTCCCAATACGCAGTATTTT.